These 9 T cell receptor beta chains came from one sample sequenced in a study of blood T cell repertoires in COVID-19. Sequencing was performed with immunoSEQ multiplex PCR; in TCRdb, only in-frame clones are kept and a portion is missing. The sample gives about 140,000 clones, about 80% of which show up once; about 8% is in the top ten. The sequencing sample was made of peripheral blood. The origin of the receptors is a human donor in a cohort sampled during active COVID-19.

The chain carries TRBV3-1 (or the pseudogene TRBV3-2) and TRBJ2-7; 11 nucleotides align to TRBD2. The V gene's germline CDR1 is LGHDT and CDR2 YNNKEL (reference sequence). The CDR3 spans 16 residues. The V gene end was trimmed by 4 bases and the J gene end by 6 bases; junction bases not matched to a gene: 11. As DNA, the CDR3 is TGTGCCAGCAGCCTGACTAGCGGGGTGTCGGGTAGCGAGCAGTACTTC. Protein: CASSLTSGVSGSEQYF.

This clone showed up just a few times. The CDR3: CTSSQALAGELNTGELFF. The DNA of the CDR3 is TGCACCAGCAGCCAAGCCCTAGCGGGGGAACTTAACACCGGGGAGCTGTTTTTT. V gene TRBV1 combines with J gene TRBJ2-2; the table's D call TRBD2 went unverified against the DNA. TRBV1 is given as a pseudogene. The CDR3 has 18 residues.

This clone was counted only a few times. The chain links TRBV14 to TRBJ1-5; the D gene is possibly TRBD1 (5 bases). Germline loops: CDR1 SGHDN, CDR2 FVKESK. V was shortened by 1 base and J by 6 bases, with 13 bases between the two germline ends. The CDR3 covers 15 residues. The CDR3 region is CASSQGWGERQPQHF. CDR3 bases: TGTGCCAGCAGCCAAGGGTGGGGGGAGCGTCAGCCCCAGCATTTT.

V and J are TRBV4-1 and TRBJ2-5; 11 positions match TRBD1. V gave up 0 bases and J gave up 5 bases; unmatched junction bases: 11. In germline, CDR1 is MGHRA, CDR2 YSYEKL. The CDR3 length is 18 residues. CDR3 nucleotides: TGCGCCAGCAGCCAAGACCCACAGGACAGGGGGCAAAGGGAGACCCAGTACTTC. Its translation: CASSQDPQDRGQRETQYF.

The chain uses TRBV29-1 and TRBJ2-7; possible D gene TRBD2, 5 bases. V was shortened by 1 base and J by 1 base, with 14 bases between the two germline ends. CDR3 length equals 15 residues. CDR1 is SQVTM, CDR2 ANQGSEA, per germline. The CDR3 nucleotides are TGCAGCGTTGAAGTCCGGGATGCACTATCCTACGAGCAGTACTTC. Translated, it gives CSVEVRDALSYEQYF.

Here the CDR3 DNA reads TGTGCCAGTACCACCCTAGGTTCCGGGGAGCTGTTTTTT. Protein sequence: CASTTLGSGELFF. The chain recombines TRBV19 with TRBJ2-2; D call uncertain. V lost 7 bases to trimming and J lost 6 bases, with 12 bases between them. This CDR3 has 13 residues. Germline V gene sequence: CDR1 LNHDA, CDR2 SQIVND (reference sequence).

The chain employs TRBV5-1 and TRBJ2-3; 13 bases fit TRBD2. The CDR3 has 16 amino acids. In germline, CDR1 is SGHRS, CDR2 YFSETQ. The V and J ends lost 4 bases and 3 bases, in that order; junction bases with no gene match: 5. Here the CDR3 DNA reads TGCGCCAGCAGCCGTAGGACTAGCGGGGGTACAGATACGCAGTATTTT. Translating gives CASSRRTSGGTDTQYF.

Comment on this clone: One junction end does not reproduce the germline sequence, and a read error may be involved. V usage is TRBV3-1 (or the pseudogene TRBV3-2) and J usage is TRBJ1-6; D not certain. The CDR3 covers 16 residues. Germline loops: CDR1 LGHDT, CDR2 YNNKEL (reference sequence). CDR3 nucleotides: TGTGCCAGCAGCCTGCGGTGGGTCTCCCATAATTCACCCCTCCACTTT. It codes for CASSLRWVSHNSPLHF.

The rearrangement links TRBV6-6 to TRBJ2-2, with 8 bases identical to TRBD1. The CDR3 loop spans 16 amino acids. Germline lookup yields CDR1 MNHNY and CDR2 SVGAGI (reference sequence). V shed 6 bases, J shed 9 bases, and the junction held 15 bases outside the gene matches. The DNA of the CDR3 is TGTGCCAGCAGCCGCGGACAGGGAGGAGAGTACCGGGAGCTGTTTTTT. This gives the protein CASSRGQGGEYRELFF.